The rows below give T cell receptor beta chains drawn from one sample of a study of beta chain features in type 1 diabetes. The assay was immunoSEQ multiplex PCR, and TCRdb's table has in-frame clones only and misses some. The profile covers about 24,000 clones, with roughly two thirds appearing a single time and roughly 2% taken by the ten largest. Sequencing used Tregs from blood. The receptors stem from a woman between 40 and 50 years old in good health. The CDR3 runs from the conserved cysteine through the conserved F or W. The order of the fields is V gene, D gene, J gene, clone size, CDR3 protein, CDR3 DNA. A D gene is named only where the DNA matches it firmly. Clone size is shown for a subset of rows, as once, few, many or a class of expanded clone.

TRBV5-4	TRBD2	TRBJ2-7	.	CASSAETLIAGGRGEQYF	TGTGCCAGCAGCGCAGAGACCCTCATAGCGGGGGGGCGTGGAGAGCAGTACTTC
TRBV10-3	.	TRBJ2-3	.	CASLGRDTQYF	TGTGCCAGCCTGGGGAGGGATACGCAGTATTTT
TRBV7-2	TRBD2	TRBJ2-1	.	CASSLVGAGGSSYNEQFF	TGTGCCAGCAGCTTAGTCGGAGCGGGGGGGAGCTCCTACAATGAGCAGTTCTTC
TRBV6-1	.	TRBJ1-1	.	CASSEHSRPWTALTEAFF	TGTGCCAGCAGTGAACACTCCCGACCATGGACAGCCCTCACTGAAGCTTTCTTT
TRBV5-4	TRBD1	TRBJ2-2	.	CASSQDRDRRMFF	TGTGCCAGCAGTCAGGACCGGGACAGGAGGATGTTTTTT
TRBV7-9	TRBD2	TRBJ2-1	.	CASSLWAWRGVEQFF	TGTGCCAGCAGCTTATGGGCCTGGCGGGGGGTCGAGCAGTTCTTC
TRBV2	TRBD1	TRBJ1-2	.	CASSGQGANGYTF	TGTGCCAGCAGTGGACAGGGGGCAAATGGCTACACCTTC
TRBV6-1	.	TRBJ2-7	.	CASITRGGSSYEQYF	TGTGCCAGCATCACCCGGGGAGGCAGCTCCTACGAGCAGTACTTC
TRBV27	TRBD1	TRBJ1-2	.	CASSPGTGAGDYGYTF	TGTGCCAGCAGTCCCGGGACAGGGGCCGGCGACTATGGCTACACCTTC
TRBV6-5	TRBD1	TRBJ2-7	.	CASSRQGTFGYEQYF	TGTGCCAGCAGCAGACAGGGAACTTTCGGCTACGAGCAGTACTTC
TRBV7-2	.	TRBJ2-7	.	CASSLVGSPSSYEQYF	TGTGCCAGCAGCTTAGTAGGAAGCCCTAGCTCCTACGAGCAGTACTTC
TRBV11-2	TRBD2	TRBJ2-3	.	CASSLGTSGGVTDTQYF	TGTGCCAGCAGCTTGGGGACTAGCGGGGGGGTCACAGATACGCAGTATTTT
TRBV6-4	.	TRBJ2-5	few	CASSPTGEETQYF	TGTGCCAGCAGTCCCACGGGGGAAGAGACCCAGTACTTC
TRBV5-1	TRBD2	TRBJ2-3	few	CASSLTSRPAGGPRSTDTQYF	TGCGCCAGCAGCTTGACGTCGAGACCAGCGGGGGGGCCGCGGAGCACAGATACGCAGTATTTT
TRBV2	.	TRBJ1-5	.	CASSPPGNSNQPQHF	TGTGCCAGCAGCCCCCCGGGGAATAGCAATCAGCCCCAGCATTTT
TRBV6-6	TRBD1	TRBJ1-6	.	CASSDRADSPLHF	TGTGCCAGCAGTGACAGGGCGGATTCACCCCTCCACTTT
TRBV5-1	.	TRBJ1-1	.	CASSSFQGPTEAFF	TGCGCCAGCAGCTCTTTCCAGGGGCCCACTGAAGCTTTCTTT
TRBV19	.	TRBJ2-3	.	CASSTPTKNTDTQYF	TGTGCCAGTAGTACGCCGACTAAAAACACAGATACGCAGTATTTT
TRBV6-5	.	TRBJ1-1	.	CASSKGRGGSTEAFF	TGTGCCAGCAGTAAGGGCAGGGGAGGGAGCACTGAAGCTTTCTTT
TRBV11-2	.	TRBJ2-2	medium-sized	CASSLNTGELFF	TGTGCCAGCAGCCTTAACACCGGGGAGCTGTTTTTT
TRBV5-5	TRBD2	TRBJ2-2	few	CASSLDGGGTGELFF	TGTGCCAGCAGCTTGGACGGGGGGGGCACCGGGGAGCTGTTTTTT
TRBV18	.	TRBJ2-5	.	CASSRNWGRGSKETQYF	TGTGCCAGCTCTCGGAACTGGGGAAGAGGGTCCAAGGAGACCCAGTACTTC
TRBV7-2	.	TRBJ2-6	.	CASSPSGANVLTF	TGTGCCAGCAGCCCATCTGGGGCCAACGTCCTGACTTTC
TRBV5-1	.	TRBJ1-1	.	CASSLETGTEAFF	TGCGCCAGCAGCTTGGAAACAGGTACTGAAGCTTTCTTT
TRBV7-2	.	TRBJ2-5	.	CASSLRPAGQETQYF	TGTGCCAGCAGCTTAAGGCCGGCAGGGCAAGAGACCCAGTACTTC
TRBV9	.	TRBJ2-2	.	CASTLFADTGELFF	TGTGCCAGTACCCTATTTGCCGACACCGGGGAGCTGTTTTTT
TRBV6-1	.	TRBJ1-1	.	CASSEISVTEAFF	TGTGCCAGCAGCGAGATTAGTGTCACTGAAGCTTTCTTT
TRBV5-1	TRBD1	TRBJ2-7	.	CASSLAPGQGFYEQYF	TGCGCCAGCAGCTTGGCCCCGGGACAGGGATTCTACGAGCAGTACTTC
TRBV29-1	.	TRBJ2-2	.	CSVDRGYTGELFF	TGCAGCGTTGATCGGGGGTACACCGGAGAGCTGTTTTTT
TRBV5-1	TRBD2	TRBJ2-7	few	CASSATSGATYEQYF	TGCGCCAGCAGCGCGACTAGCGGGGCTACCTACGAGCAGTACTTC
TRBV5-1	TRBD1	TRBJ1-2	.	CASSFAGQGHGYTF	TGCGCCAGCAGCTTCGCGGGACAGGGTCATGGCTACACCTTC
TRBV7-2	.	TRBJ1-5	.	CASSLGHNQPQHF	TGTGCCAGCAGCTTGGGGCACAATCAGCCCCAGCATTTT
TRBV29-1	.	TRBJ1-5	.	CSVAGPGGNQPQHF	TGCAGCGTTGCGGGTCCCGGGGGCAATCAGCCCCAGCATTTT
TRBV6-1	.	TRBJ2-5	.	CASSEGVAKETQYF	TGTGCCAGCAGTGAAGGGGTAGCGAAAGAGACCCAGTACTTC
TRBV4-1	.	TRBJ1-6	.	CASTEGGYNSPLHF	TGCGCCAGCACCGAGGGGGGGTATAATTCACCCCTCCACTTT
TRBV5-4	TRBD2	TRBJ2-5	.	CASSFERGFQETQYF	TGTGCCAGCAGCTTCGAGCGGGGGTTCCAAGAGACCCAGTACTTC
TRBV6-6	.	TRBJ2-7	.	CASSYGEVAAYEQYF	TGTGCCAGCAGTTACGGGGAGGTGGCAGCCTACGAGCAGTACTTC
TRBV7-2	.	TRBJ2-5	.	CASSFDPTYETQYF	TGTGCCAGCAGCTTCGATCCAACATACGAGACCCAGTACTTC
TRBV5-1	.	TRBJ2-6	.	CASSPGTPRLGANVLTF	TGCGCCAGCAGCCCCGGGACACCCCGTCTCGGGGCCAACGTCCTGACTTTC
TRBV6-6	TRBD1	TRBJ2-7	once	CASSYPSTGTVQYF	TGTGCCAGCAGTTACCCTTCGACAGGGACCGTGCAGTACTTC
TRBV5-1	TRBD2	TRBJ2-5	.	CASKKGTTPVETQYF	TGCGCCAGCAAGAAGGGGACTACCCCCGTTGAGACCCAGTACTTC
TRBV7-2	.	TRBJ2-5	.	CASSSGLHQETQYF	TGTGCCAGCAGCTCAGGACTTCACCAAGAGACCCAGTACTTC
TRBV9	TRBD1	TRBJ2-7	.	CASSPRTGIHEQYF	TGTGCCAGCAGCCCCCGGACAGGTATCCACGAGCAGTACTTC
TRBV7-2	TRBD1	TRBJ2-7	.	CASSARDRGRAEQYF	TGTGCCAGCAGCGCCCGGGACAGGGGGCGAGCCGAGCAGTACTTC
TRBV5-1	.	TRBJ2-2	.	CASSLVSGGYTGELFF	TGCGCCAGCAGCTTGGTATCGGGGGGCTACACCGGGGAGCTGTTTTTT
TRBV5-1	.	TRBJ1-2	.	CASSLRDGGARASGYTF	TGCGCCAGCAGCCTCCGGGACGGGGGGGCCCGAGCCTCTGGCTACACCTTC
TRBV1	.	TRBJ2-3	.	CTSSQQCFAGANTDTQYF	TGCACCAGCAGCCAACAATGTTTTGCGGGGGCGAACACAGATACGCAGTATTTT
TRBV6-1	TRBD2	TRBJ2-3	.	CASRGAGAADTQYF	TGTGCCAGCAGGGGAGCGGGGGCGGCAGATACGCAGTATTTT
TRBV12-5	TRBD1	TRBJ1-2	.	CASGLGQLNYGYTF	TGTGCTAGTGGGCTGGGACAGCTCAACTATGGCTACACCTTC
TRBV5-1	.	TRBJ1-1	.	CASSFDRNTEAFF	TGCGCCAGCAGCTTTGACAGGAACACTGAAGCTTTCTTT
TRBV27	.	TRBJ2-2	once	CASSLPRYGELFF	TGTGCCAGCAGTTTACCTCGCTACGGGGAGCTGTTTTTT
TRBV7-9	.	TRBJ2-5	.	CASSLGPVGGRRETQYF	TGTGCCAGCAGCTTAGGTCCGGTGGGGGGGCGCAGAGAGACCCAGTACTTC
TRBV7-2	TRBD2	TRBJ2-5	once	CASSLTSGGPRGRTQYF	TGTGCCAGCAGCTTGACTAGCGGGGGGCCCAGGGGGCGGACCCAGTACTTC
TRBV19	.	TRBJ2-1	.	CASSMGGFSYNEQFF	TGTGCCAGTAGTATGGGGGGATTCTCCTACAATGAGCAGTTCTTC
TRBV6-5	.	TRBJ1-5	.	CASSRGTEGKQPQHF	TGTGCCAGCAGCCGTGGGACGGAGGGTAAACAGCCCCAGCATTTT
TRBV5-1	TRBD1	TRBJ2-7	few	CASSLRTGPYEQYF	TGCGCCAGCAGCTTAAGGACAGGCCCCTACGAGCAGTACTTC
TRBV7-2	.	TRBJ2-3	few	CASSLLSSAGPDTQYF	TGTGCCAGCAGCTTACTTTCTAGCGCCGGTCCCGATACGCAGTATTTT
TRBV21-1	.	TRBJ2-7	.	CASSKVGTGAYEQYF	.